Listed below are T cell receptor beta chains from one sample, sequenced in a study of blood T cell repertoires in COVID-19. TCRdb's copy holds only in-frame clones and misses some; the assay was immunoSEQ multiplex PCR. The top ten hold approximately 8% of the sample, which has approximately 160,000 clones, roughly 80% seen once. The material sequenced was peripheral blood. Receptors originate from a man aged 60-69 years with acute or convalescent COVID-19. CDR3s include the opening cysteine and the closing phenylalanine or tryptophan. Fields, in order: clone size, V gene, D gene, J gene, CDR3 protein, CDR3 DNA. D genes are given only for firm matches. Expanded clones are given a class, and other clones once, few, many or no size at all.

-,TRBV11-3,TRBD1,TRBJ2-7,CASSTRQGGGYEQYF,TGTGCCAGCAGCACCCGACAGGGCGGAGGCTACGAGCAGTACTTC
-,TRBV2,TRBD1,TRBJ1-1,CASSGGQPQALEAFF,TGTGCCAGCAGCGGGGGACAGCCTCAGGCCCTTGAAGCTTTCTTT
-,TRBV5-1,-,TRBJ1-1,CASSLREGLTEAFF,TGCGCCAGCAGCTTGCGGGAGGGCCTCACTGAAGCTTTCTTT
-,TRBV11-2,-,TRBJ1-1,CASSLNPGVTEAFF,TGTGCCAGCAGCTTAAACCCAGGGGTCACTGAAGCTTTCTTT
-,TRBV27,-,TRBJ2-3,CASRPTGADTQYF,TGTGCCAGCAGACCCACGGGGGCAGATACGCAGTATTTT
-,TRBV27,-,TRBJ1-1,CASSLRGAGTEAFF,TGTGCCAGCAGTTTGCGGGGAGCGGGAACTGAAGCTTTCTTT
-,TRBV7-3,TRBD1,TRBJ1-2,CASSSTTGDYTF,TGTGCCAGCAGCTCCACGACAGGGGACTACACCTTC
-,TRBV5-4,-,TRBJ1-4,CASSPTPSANEKLFF,TGTGCCAGCAGCCCTACCCCTTCGGCTAATGAAAAACTGTTTTTT
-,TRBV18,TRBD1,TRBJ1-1,CASSYGTEYTEAFF,TGTGCCAGCTCATACGGGACAGAGTACACTGAAGCTTTCTTT
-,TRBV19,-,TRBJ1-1,CASRYGGGPEAFF,TGTGCCAGTAGGTACGGGGGAGGGCCTGAAGCTTTCTTT
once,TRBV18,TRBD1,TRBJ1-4,CASSFRQGVNEKLFF,TGTGCCAGCTCATTTCGACAGGGTGTTAATGAAAAACTGTTTTTT
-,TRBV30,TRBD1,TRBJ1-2,CAWTQGARRGYTF,TGTGCCTGGACCCAGGGGGCGAGAAGGGGCTACACCTTC
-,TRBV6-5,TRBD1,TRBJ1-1,CASSYPGQGGSEAFF,TGTGCCAGCAGTTACCCGGGACAGGGGGGGTCTGAAGCTTTCTTT
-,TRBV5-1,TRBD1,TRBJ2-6,CASSGGQGQAGANVLTF,TGCGCCAGCAGCGGCGGACAGGGTCAGGCTGGGGCCAACGTCCTGACTTTC
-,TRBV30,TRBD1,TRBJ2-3,CAWAGQGSDTQYF,TGTGCCTGGGCGGGACAGGGCTCAGATACGCAGTATTTT
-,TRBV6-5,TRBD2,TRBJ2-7,CASSPASGGYEQYF,TGTGCCAGCAGCCCAGCTAGCGGGGGTTACGAGCAGTACTTC
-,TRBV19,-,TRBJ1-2,CASSIPGLNYGYTF,TGTGCCAGTAGTATTCCAGGGCTGAACTATGGCTACACCTTC
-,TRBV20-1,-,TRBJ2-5,CSARGGETQYF,TGCAGTGCACGGGGTGGAGAGACCCAGTACTTC
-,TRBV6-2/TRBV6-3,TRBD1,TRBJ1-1,CASSYADRGEAFF,TGTGCCAGCAGTTACGCAGACAGGGGTGAAGCTTTCTTT
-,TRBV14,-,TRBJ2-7,CASSQGSSYEQYF,TGTGCCAGCAGCCAAGGGAGCTCCTACGAGCAGTACTTC
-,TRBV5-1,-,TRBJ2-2,CASSFKRESTGELFF,TGCGCCAGCAGCTTTAAGAGGGAGTCCACCGGGGAGCTGTTTTTT
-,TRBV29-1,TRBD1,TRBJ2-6,CSVRTGTSGANVLTF,TGCAGCGTCCGGACAGGAACCTCTGGGGCCAACGTCCTGACTTTC
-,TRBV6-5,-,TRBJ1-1,CASTVSGGMNTEAFF,TGTGCCAGCACGGTCTCGGGGGGTATGAACACTGAAGCTTTCTTT
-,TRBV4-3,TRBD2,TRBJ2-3,CASSQDPPAGGVTDTQYF,TGCGCCAGCAGCCAAGATCCACCTGCGGGGGGGGTTACAGATACGCAGTATTTT
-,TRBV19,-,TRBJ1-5,CASSSGVGQPQHF,TGTGCCAGTAGTTCGGGGGTAGGACAGCCCCAGCATTTT
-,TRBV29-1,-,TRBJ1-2,CSVEDLSGYTF,TGCAGCGTTGAAGATCTTTCTGGCTACACCTTC
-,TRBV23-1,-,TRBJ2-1,CASSQFHLRGPYNEQFF,TGCGCCAGCAGTCAATTCCACCTCAGGGGACCATACAATGAGCAGTTCTTC
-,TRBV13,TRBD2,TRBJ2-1,CASSLDSGGAYNEQFF,TGTGCCAGCAGCTTAGATAGCGGGGGGGCCTACAATGAGCAGTTCTTC
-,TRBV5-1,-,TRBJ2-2,CASSLDRTEANTGELFF,TGCGCCAGCAGCTTGGACAGGACAGAAGCGAACACCGGGGAGCTGTTTTTT
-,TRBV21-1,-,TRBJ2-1,CAPKVTSGDNEQFF,TGTGCCCCCAAGGTTACTAGCGGGGACAATGAGCAGTTCTTC
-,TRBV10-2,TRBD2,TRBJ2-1,CASSEHAGGKNEQFF,TGCGCCAGCAGTGAGCACGCGGGGGGGAAAAATGAGCAGTTCTTC
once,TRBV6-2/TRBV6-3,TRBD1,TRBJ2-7,CASSYFGTGDYVEQYF,TGTGCCAGCAGTTACTTCGGGACAGGGGACTACGTCGAGCAGTACTTC
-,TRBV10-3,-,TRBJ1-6,CAISESLRGSGRSPLHF,TGTGCCATCAGTGAGTCGTTAAGGGGATCCGGACGATCACCCCTCCACTTT
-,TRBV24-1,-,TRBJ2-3,CATSGADRDLNTDTQYF,TGTGCCACCAGTGGCGCCGACAGAGACCTAAACACAGATACGCAGTATTTT
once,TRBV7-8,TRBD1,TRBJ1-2,CASSPTVKTGQYGYTF,TGTGCCAGCAGCCCCACCGTTAAGACAGGGCAGTATGGCTACACCTTC
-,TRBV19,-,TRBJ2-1,CASATRGPYNEQFF,TGTGCCAGCGCCACTAGAGGGCCCTACAATGAGCAGTTCTTC
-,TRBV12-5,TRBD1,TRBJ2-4,CASGLVVGTGANIQYF,TGTGCTAGTGGTTTGGTAGTAGGGACAGGGGCAAACATTCAGTACTTC
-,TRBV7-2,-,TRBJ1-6,CASSRQNSPLHF,TGTGCCAGCAGCCGACAGAATTCACCCCTCCACTTT
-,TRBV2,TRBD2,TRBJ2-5,CASRKGLAGIETQYF,TGTGCCAGCAGGAAGGGACTAGCGGGGATAGAGACCCAGTACTTC
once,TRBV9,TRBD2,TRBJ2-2,CASSVTAGGLSGELFF,TGTGCCAGCAGCGTAACAGCGGGGGGGCTGAGCGGGGAGCTGTTTTTT
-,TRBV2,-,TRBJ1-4,CASSNPGRDEKLFF,TGTGCCAGCAGTAACCCGGGTCGGGATGAAAAACTGTTTTTT
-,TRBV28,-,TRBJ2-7,CASSSGTQREQYF,TGTGCCAGCAGTTCCGGGACTCAGCGCGAGCAGTACTTC
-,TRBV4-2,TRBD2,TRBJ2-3,CASSRAGGWGTDTQYF,TGTGCCAGCAGCCGAGCCGGGGGGTGGGGCACAGATACGCAGTATTTT